This TCR beta chain comes out of a study of blood T cell repertoires in COVID-19. Study as a whole: The United States, Italy and Spain were the sources of the acute and convalescent COVID-19 samples.

Authors' methods: Amplification from reference gene primers served as the basis for estimated nucleated cell counts. Method: immunoSEQ multiplex PCR; TCRdb's copy keeps in-frame clones and lacks some. From that table come the V and J calls and clone size; the DNA was used to work out D and trimming. Seen here are some 220,000 clones, approximately 78% observed once, and the top ten hold over 4%. The germline CDR1 and CDR2 sequences are MDHEN and SYDVKM. Trimming removed 7 bases from V and 8 bases from J; junction bases left unmatched: 13. The CDR3 sequence is 14 residues long. Sequenced material: peripheral blood. The chain is built from TRBV28 and TRBJ1-1, with 7 bases identical to TRBD1. The TCR comes from a woman in her seventies with COVID-19, enrolled during active disease. The CDR3 DNA reads TGTGCCAGCACCTATACAGGGGCCCGGGCAGAAGCTTTCTTT. Translated: CASTYTGARAEAFF.